Presented here are 31 T cell receptor beta chains from one specimen sequenced in a study of shared clonotypes between healthy human individuals. The repertoire was sequenced with immunoSEQ multiplex PCR; TCRdb's copy has only in-frame clones and lacks some. The sample yields around 700,000 clones, 92% seen once. Naive-designated CD8 cells lacked CD45RO, were positively enriched for CCR7, and omitted terminally differentiated effector memory CD45RA+ cells. The specimen was naive CD8+ T cells sorted from blood. The receptor set was obtained from a man aged 25-45 years in good health.

As to this clone: The germline gene is not matched at one end of the junction; a read error may be the cause. The rearrangement joins TRBV7-9 to TRBJ2-7, with D maybe TRBD2 (5 bases). Germline V gives CDR1 SEHNR, CDR2 FQNEAQ (reference sequence). The CDR3 consists of 12 residues. The CDR3 reads CASSLVDHGVTF. As DNA, the CDR3 is TGTGCCAGCAGCTTAGTTGATCACGGGGTGACCTTC.

This chain joins TRBV27 and TRBJ2-7, with D possibly being TRBD1 (6 bases). From germline, CDR1 is MNHEY and CDR2 SMNVEV (reference sequence). The germline V and J ends were trimmed by 5 bases and 7 bases, with 24 bases remaining between them. This CDR3 is built from 16 residues. CDR3 DNA sequence: TGTGCCAGCAGTCCCCTTGACCCTATTCCGAGGGGGGAGCAGTACTTC. It encodes CASSPLDPIPRGEQYF.

This chain joins TRBV19 and TRBJ2-1; D may be TRBD2 (5 bases). Looked up from germline, CDR1 is LNHDA and CDR2 is SQIVND (reference sequence). The CDR3 contains 13 residues. The V end lost 1 base, the J end lost 7 bases, and 8 bases lay between the germline ends. The CDR3 loop is CASSIVAKNEQFF. The CDR3 DNA is TGTGCCAGTAGTATAGTAGCGAAAAATGAGCAGTTCTTC.

V usage is TRBV15 and J usage is TRBJ2-3; no clear D. Per the germline V gene, CDR1 is LNHNV and CDR2 is YYDKDF (reference sequence). The CDR3 sequence is 13 residues long. V lost 3 bases, J lost 2 bases, and 6 bases lay in between. The CDR3 sequence: CATSSRTTDTQYF. In DNA form, the CDR3 reads TGTGCCACCAGCAGCCGGACCACAGATACGCAGTATTTT.

The V and J genes are TRBV4-3 and TRBJ2-5; D might be TRBD2 (5 bases). The CDR3 consists of 15 residues. V lost 1 base and J lost 11, with 20 bases in between. Germline V gene data show CDR1 as LGHNA and CDR2 as YSLEER. The CDR3 sequence is CASSQGMRASEEQYF. For the CDR3, the DNA is TGCGCCAGCAGCCAAGGCATGAGGGCGTCTGAGGAGCAGTACTTC.

This chain links TRBV19 with TRBJ1-4, with D unresolved. With 0 bases removed from V and 5 bases from J, the gap between germline ends came to 13 bases. This CDR3 comprises 16 residues. The germline gives CDR1 LNHDA, CDR2 SQIVND (reference sequence). CDR3 DNA sequence: TGTGCCAGTAGTATAGATCGCGACTCGATCAATGAAAAACTGTTTTTT. Amino acids: CASSIDRDSINEKLFF. The whole variable domain, remainder taken from reference TRBV19 and TRBJ1-4, is DGGITQSPKYLFRKEGQNVTLSCEQNLNHDAMYWYRQDPGQGLRLIYYSQIVNDFQKGDIAEGYSVSREKKESFPLTVTSAQKNPTAFYLCASSIDRDSINEKLFFGSGTQLSVL.

In this sample, this clone turned up once. The chain joins TRBV7-3 to TRBJ2-1; D assignment may be TRBD1 or TRBD2 (5 bases each). CDR3 size: 15 residues. CDR1 and CDR2 (germline): SGHTA, FQGTGA. Trimming took 2 bases from V and 0 from J, leaving 8 bases between them. The DNA of the CDR3 is TGTGCCAGCAGCTTATCCGGGACCTCCTACAATGAGCAGTTCTTC. This gives the protein CASSLSGTSYNEQFF. Using reference TRBV7-3 and TRBJ2-1 for the parts outside the CDR3, the full variable domain is GAGVSQTPSNKVTEKGKYVELRCDPISGHTALYWYRQSLGQGPEFLIYFQGTGAADDSGLPNDRFFAVRPEGSVSTLKIQRTERGDSAVYLCASSLSGTSYNEQFFGPGTRLTVL.

DNA for the CDR3: TGTGCCAGCGGATCTTCCGGGGCGGGGGAGACCCAGTACTTC. This sequence encodes CASGSSGAGETQYF. V gene TRBV6-5 combines with J gene TRBJ2-5, with D possibly TRBD2 on 6 matching bases. The V and J ends lost 8 bases and 5 bases respectively, with 18 bases between them. Germline values: CDR1 MNHEY, CDR2 SVGAGI. The CDR3 contains 14 residues.

The CDR3 nucleotides are TGTGCCAGCAGCCAATCATTTGGGTTGACTAGCGAGAATGAGCAGTTCTTC. Its protein is CASSQSFGLTSENEQFF. This chain links TRBV14 with TRBJ2-1, with 8 bases that match TRBD2. This CDR3 has 17 amino acids. Trimming removed 2 bases from V and 7 bases from J; junction bases left unmatched: 13. The germline CDR1 and CDR2 sequences are SGHDN and FVKESK. Combining the CDR3 with reference TRBV14 and TRBJ2-1 gives the whole variable domain EAGVTQFPSHSVIEKGQTVTLRCDPISGHDNLYWYRRVMGKEIKFLLHFVKESKQDESGMPNNRFLAERTGGTYSTLKVQPAELEDSGVYFCASSQSFGLTSENEQFFGPGTRLTVL.

V gene TRBV30 combines with J gene TRBJ2-7, with D maybe TRBD2 (6 bases). V was clipped by 4 bases and J by 6 bases, with 10 bases between them. This CDR3 has 11 residues. Per germline, CDR1 GTSNPN and CDR2 SVGIG (reference sequence). The CDR3 region has the DNA TGTGCCTGGACAGGAGGGGCCGAGCAGTACTTC. This gives the protein CAWTGGAEQYF.

The chain is built from TRBV7-6 and TRBJ1-5; D is uncertain. With 1 base removed from V and 4 bases from J, the gap between germline ends came to 8 bases. CDR1 and CDR2 from the germline V gene are SGHVS and FNYEAQ. The CDR3 spans 14 residues. The CDR3: CASSLGQVNQPQHF. The CDR3, as DNA: TGTGCCAGCAGCTTAGGGCAGGTTAATCAGCCCCAGCATTTT.

This chain links TRBV27 with TRBJ2-1; D call uncertain. This CDR3 has 15 amino acids. Germline V gives CDR1 MNHEY, CDR2 SMNVEV (reference sequence). The V gene lost 0 bases and the J gene lost 8 bases, with 14 bases spanning the gap. The CDR3 region has the DNA TGTGCCAGCAGTTTATCGTGGGGTAGGGATGATGAGCAGTTCTTC. Encoded protein: CASSLSWGRDDEQFF.

This chain joins TRBV29-1 and TRBJ2-7; D might be TRBD1 (5 bases). The germline V and J ends were trimmed by 6 bases and 3 bases, with 12 bases remaining between them. This CDR3 spans 12 amino acids. Germline loops: CDR1 SQVTM, CDR2 ANQGSEA. The chain's CDR3 is CSVEQANYEQYF. As DNA, the CDR3 is TGCAGCGTAGAACAGGCGAACTACGAGCAGTACTTC.

The sample holds one count of this clone. The gene calls are TRBV5-8 and TRBJ1-4; 7 bases line up with TRBD1. V shed 5 bases, J shed 5 bases, and the junction held 18 bases outside the gene matches. The CDR3 spans 18 residues. The V gene's germline CDR1 is SGHTS and CDR2 YDEGEE. The chain's CDR3 is CASRPLNRDSISNEKLFF. The CDR3 DNA reads TGTGCCAGCAGACCGCTTAACCGGGACAGCATATCGAATGAAAAACTGTTTTTT.

CDR3 sequence reads: CASSPTEYTGELFF. The DNA for the CDR3 is TGTGCCAGCAGCCCAACAGAATACACCGGGGAGCTGTTTTTT. The rearrangement joins TRBV27 to TRBJ2-2, with D uncertain. Germline values: CDR1 MNHEY, CDR2 SMNVEV (reference sequence). The CDR3 length is 14 residues. The V and J ends lost 6 bases and 3 bases respectively, with 11 bases between them.

The chain links TRBV29-1 to TRBJ2-5; weak D call: TRBD1 (6 bases). Germline V gene sequence: CDR1 SQVTM, CDR2 ANQGSEA. The V end was cut by 0 bases, the J end by 3 bases, with 20 bases between. The CDR3 is 17 amino acids. CDR3 DNA sequence: TGCAGCGTTGAAGATCCCACCCGGGACATCATAGAAGAGACCCAGTACTTC. Encoded protein: CSVEDPTRDIIEETQYF.

The chain has TRBV15 and TRBJ1-4, with a tentative D call TRBD1 (5 bases). V gave up 1 base and J gave up 8 bases, with 14 bases separating them. Germline V gene lookup returns CDR1 LNHNV and CDR2 YYDKDF (reference sequence). The CDR3 is 15 amino acids. CDR3 coding DNA: TGTGCCACCAGCAGAGGTGGGGGATCTTTCGAAAAACTGTTTTTT. It is translated as CATSRGGGSFEKLFF.

The chain has TRBV27 and TRBJ2-5; D gene uncertain. CDR1 MNHEY and CDR2 SMNVEV come from the germline V gene (reference sequence). The CDR3 covers 14 residues. The V and J ends lost 2 bases and 5 bases respectively, with 12 bases between them. CDR3 sequence reads: CASSLLGSSETQYF. In DNA form, the CDR3 reads TGTGCCAGCAGTTTACTCGGGTCTTCGGAGACCCAGTACTTC.

In DNA, the CDR3 is TGTGCCAGCAGCTTTTCAGGGGAGCGGGAGTTCCAAGAGACCCAGTACTTC. It codes for CASSFSGEREFQETQYF. The chain is built from TRBV7-6 and TRBJ2-5; TRBD2 aligns across 8 bases. J was trimmed by 1 base and V by 3 bases; bases with no gene match: 10. There are 17 residues in the CDR3. Germline V gene sequence: CDR1 SGHVS, CDR2 FNYEAQ.

The CDR3 DNA follows: TGCAGCGTTGAAGAGGCTGGGACGGAACAAGAGACCCAGTACTTC. The encoded protein is CSVEEAGTEQETQYF. V usage is TRBV29-1 and J usage is TRBJ2-5; D assignment may be TRBD1 or TRBD2 (5 bases each). V shed 0 bases and J shed 2 bases, with 13 bases lying between them. Germline CDR1 and CDR2: SQVTM and ANQGSEA. This CDR3 has 15 residues. The whole variable domain, filled in from reference TRBV29-1 and TRBJ2-5, reads SAVISQKPSRDICQRGTSLTIQCQVDSQVTMMFWYRQQPGQSLTLIATANQGSEATYESGFVIDKFPISRPNLTFSTLTVSNMSPEDSSIYLCSVEEAGTEQETQYFGPGTRLLVL.

The chain uses TRBV5-6 and TRBJ1-2; 12 nucleotides align to TRBD1. The V gene's germline CDR1 is SGHDT and CDR2 YYEEEE. The CDR3 is 14 amino acids. J gave up 8 bases and V 4 bases, and 6 bases lay outside the gene matches. This CDR3 is CASSATGTGGGYTF. Written as DNA, the CDR3 is TGTGCCAGCAGCGCCACCGGGACAGGGGGCGGCTACACCTTC.

The chain combines TRBV13 with TRBJ2-7; possibly TRBD1 for D (6 bases). Trimming removed 6 bases from V and 0 bases from J, with 15 bases in between. CDR1 is PRHDT and CDR2 is FYEKMQ in the germline V gene (reference sequence). This CDR3 is built from 15 residues. The CDR3 is CASRRFRDTSYEQYF. CDR3 coding DNA: TGTGCCAGCAGACGATTCCGGGACACCTCCTACGAGCAGTACTTC.

V gene TRBV29-1 combines with J gene TRBJ2-1, with 7 bases lining up with TRBD2. The V segment lost 2 bases and the J segment 0 bases; nucleotides outside the gene matches: 7. The CDR3 is 16 amino acids. Germline assignment: CDR1 SQVTM and CDR2 ANQGSEA. Here the CDR3 reads CSVEIAAGSSYNEQFF. In DNA, the CDR3 is TGCAGCGTTGAAATCGCAGCGGGAAGCTCCTACAATGAGCAGTTCTTC.

The rearrangement uses TRBV6-6 and TRBJ2-7, with 7 bases identical to TRBD2. This CDR3 contains 15 residues. J was trimmed by 3 bases and V by 0 bases; bases with no gene match: 5. Germline V gene lookup returns CDR1 MNHNY and CDR2 SVGAGI (reference sequence). In nucleotides, the CDR3 is TGTGCCAGCAGTTACTCCGGGACTAACAACTACGAGCAGTACTTC. This gives the protein CASSYSGTNNYEQYF.

The chain links TRBV19 to TRBJ1-2, with a possible D match to TRBD1 (5 bases). The CDR3 runs to 15 residues. CDR1 is LNHDA and CDR2 is SQIVND in the germline V gene (reference sequence). V was clipped by 3 bases and J by 6 bases, with 17 bases between them. CDR3 sequence (DNA): TGTGCCAGTAGTATCTCCTTTGCGGGGGTACATGGCTACACCTTC. The encoded protein is CASSISFAGVHGYTF.

This chain connects TRBV6-5 to TRBJ2-5, with 9 bases lining up with TRBD1. Germline V gene lookup returns CDR1 MNHEY and CDR2 SVGAGI. The CDR3 has 14 residues. J lost 5 bases, V lost 5 bases, and 6 bases had no gene match. This CDR3 is CASSGQGNWETQYF. The CDR3 coding sequence is TGTGCCAGCAGTGGACAGGGGAACTGGGAGACCCAGTACTTC.

The V and J genes are TRBV6-1 and TRBJ2-7; 7 bases fit TRBD1. This CDR3 is 15 amino acids long. Trimming removed 4 bases from V and 2 bases from J; junction bases left unmatched: 8. CDR1 is MNHNS, CDR2 SASEGT, per germline. CDR3 nucleotide sequence: TGTGCCAGCAGTGGAACACCGGGACAGCCCTACGAGCAGTACTTC. It yields the protein CASSGTPGQPYEQYF.

This chain links TRBV7-9 with TRBJ2-4; D might be TRBD1 (6 bases). Germline loops: CDR1 SEHNR, CDR2 FQNEAQ (reference sequence). V was shortened by 3 bases and J by 7 bases, with 13 bases between the two germline ends. CDR3 size: 14 residues. The CDR3 sequence is CASSFSGQTNIQYF. The CDR3 bases are TGTGCCAGCAGCTTTTCTGGACAGACGAACATTCAGTACTTC.

The V gene is TRBV5-1, the J gene TRBJ1-4, with 7 bases fitting TRBD1. The CDR3 totals 16 residues. V lost 4 bases and J lost 0; bases outside the gene matches: 6. Looked up from germline, CDR1 is SGHRS and CDR2 is YFSETQ. The CDR3: CASSPDRSATNEKLFF. The DNA of the CDR3 is TGCGCCAGCAGCCCGGACAGGTCGGCAACTAATGAAAAACTGTTTTTT.

On this clone: Germline is not matched at one junction end, which may reflect a read error. CDR3 in amino acids: CSAGMNQDTQYF. The CDR3 nucleotides read TGCTCGGCAGGGATGAATCAGGATACGCAGTATTTT. The rearrangement uses TRBV27 and TRBJ2-3; TRBD1 is a possible D gene (5 bases). The CDR3 runs 12 residues. Germline CDR1 MNHEY, CDR2 SMNVEV (reference sequence).

The chain uses TRBV15 and TRBJ2-1, with 7 bases fitting TRBD2. The V gene's germline CDR1 is LNHNV and CDR2 YYDKDF (reference sequence). The CDR3 is 15 residues long. The J segment lost 2 bases and the V segment lost 6 bases, leaving 7 bases of the junction unmatched. CDR3 loop: CATREMAGAYNEQFF. The CDR3, as DNA: TGTGCCACCAGAGAGATGGCGGGAGCCTACAATGAGCAGTTCTTC.